The 22 T cell receptor beta chains below were found in one sample sequenced in a study of T cells in Graves' hyperthyroidism and ophthalmopathy (dated by TCRdb to the late 2010s). Preparation of the library involved multiplex PCR. Sequencing used an Illumina HiSeq 2000. Amplification of TCR beta CDR3 regions was carried out from RNA transcripts. A first-round RT-PCR of the TCR CDR3 used the HTBI primer set with the Qiagen OneStep RT-PCR kit. TCRdb reran the public reads through fastp at Q25 and MiXCR, keeping productive beta chains. Entries that share a CDR3 protein sequence are merged under the most common genes and DNA. The sample profile shows 300,000 to 450,000 distinct CDR3 sequences; about 13% of them were found once. Around 20% of the sample goes to the ten largest clones. Sequenced input: blood. These receptors were collected from a man aged 25 to 45 with Graves' hyperthyroidism that later progressed to Graves' ophthalmopathy.

This clonotype was recorded at least ten times. The chain is built from TRBV28 and TRBJ2-7; 7 bases map to TRBD1. The germline V gene encodes CDR1 MDHEN and CDR2 SYDVKM. The CDR3 spans 13 residues. Losses at the gene ends were 10 bases for V and 0 bases for J; bases not matched to a gene: 6. The CDR3 region is CATQWDSSYEQYF. The CDR3 nucleotides read TGTGCCACTCAGTGGGACAGCTCCTACGAGCAGTACTTC.

V gene TRBV20-1 combines with J gene TRBJ2-6; no definite D call. The germline CDR1 and CDR2 sequences are DFQATT and SNEGSKA (reference sequence). V lost 3 bases and J 0 bases, leaving 12 bases between the germline ends. This CDR3 is 16 amino acids long. The CDR3 loop is CSASKGLHSGANVLTF. The CDR3 DNA is TGCAGTGCTAGTAAAGGCCTCCACTCTGGGGCCAACGTCCTGACTTTC.

The chain has TRBV29-1 and TRBJ1-5, with D perhaps TRBD1 (6 bases). The CDR3 extends over 12 amino acids. V was clipped by 6 bases and J by 5 bases, with 11 bases between them. The germline CDR1 and CDR2 sequences are SQVTM and ANQGSEA. DNA of the CDR3: TGCAGCGTCCGGGACACCTATCAGCCCCAGCATTTT. Residues: CSVRDTYQPQHF.

This clonotype was picked up many times. CDR3 in amino acids: CASSLAGHTEAFF. The CDR3 DNA sequence: TGTGCCAGCAGCTTAGCAGGGCACACTGAAGCTTTCTTT. V is TRBV7-3 and J is TRBJ1-1, with D perhaps matching TRBD1 (5 bases). Germline V gene lookup returns CDR1 SGHTA and CDR2 FQGTGA. The CDR3 is 13 residues long. The V end was cut by 2 bases, the J end by 3 bases, with 7 bases between.

This clonotype has at least ten counts. The rearrangement joins TRBV12-5 to TRBJ2-1; TRBD1 agrees at 7 bases. This CDR3 contains 15 residues. Germline values: CDR1 LGHNT, CDR2 FRNRAP. Losses at the gene ends were 5 bases for V and 2 bases for J; bases not matched to a gene: 6. CDR3 in amino acids: CASGKDRVAYNEQFF. CDR3 sequence (DNA): TGTGCTAGTGGTAAAGACAGGGTGGCCTACAATGAGCAGTTCTTC.

This clonotype was observed a handful of times. The rearrangement uses TRBV29-1 and TRBJ2-2, with TRBD1 matching over 7 bases. Germline trimming cut 6 bases from V and 3 bases from J; bases unmatched to any gene: 7. The CDR3 is 14 residues long. Germline V gives CDR1 SQVTM, CDR2 ANQGSEA. Written as DNA, the CDR3 is TGCAGCGTCCGACAGGGTATCGACACCGGGGAGCTGTTTTTT. Amino acids: CSVRQGIDTGELFF.

The chain joins TRBV7-9 to TRBJ1-3, with D unclear. CDR1 is SEHNR and CDR2 is FQNEAQ in the germline V gene (reference sequence). V lost 1 base and J lost 0, with 7 bases in between. The CDR3 spans 15 residues. CDR3 coding DNA: TGTGCCAGCAGCTTAGGGAAGCACTCTGGAAACACCATATATTTT. Translating it yields CASSLGKHSGNTIYF.

This clonotype was recorded many times. The rearrangement joins TRBV11-3 to TRBJ2-3; TRBD1 matches 8 bases. There are 15 residues in the CDR3. V was pared by 4 bases and J by 7 bases, with 10 bases of the junction left unmatched. Germline loops: CDR1 SGHNT, CDR2 YENEEA. The chain's CDR3 is CASSYRDRGSYTQYF. The CDR3 nucleotides read TGTGCCAGCAGCTATAGAGACAGGGGTTCGTATACGCAGTATTTT.

This clonotype was detected many times. The V and J genes are TRBV12-3 or TRBV12-4 and TRBJ1-5; D is undetermined. The V gene lost 4 bases and the J gene lost 5 bases, with 12 bases spanning the gap. This CDR3 comprises 14 residues. CDR3 sequence reads: CASSSRNTYQPQHF. Written as DNA, the CDR3 is TGTGCCAGCAGTTCCCGGAACACTTATCAGCCCCAGCATTTT.

Ten or more counts support this clonotype. This rearrangement joins TRBV9 to TRBJ1-4, with D possibly matching TRBD1 (5 bases). The CDR3 extends over 15 amino acids. The germline CDR1 and CDR2 sequences are SGDLS and YYNGEE. With 0 bases removed from V and 3 bases from J, the gap between germline ends came to 9 bases. This CDR3 is CASSVGWGSNEKLFF. Written as DNA, the CDR3 is TGTGCCAGCAGCGTAGGGTGGGGCTCTAATGAAAAACTGTTTTTT.

This clonotype was seen repeatedly, ten times or more. V gene TRBV12-3 or TRBV12-4 combines with J gene TRBJ2-7, with D unclear. Trimming removed 5 bases from V and 5 bases from J, with 19 bases in between. The CDR3 runs 15 residues. CDR3 DNA sequence: TGTGCCAGCAGTGCTCCCCCGGTCAGTGTCCACGAGCAGTACTTC. Its protein is CASSAPPVSVHEQYF.

This clonotype was seen many times. V usage is TRBV2 and J usage is TRBJ1-2; D uncertain. The CDR3 loop spans 12 amino acids. Trimming stripped 4 bases from V and 1 base from J, with 4 bases between. Germline V gene data show CDR1 as SNHLY and CDR2 as FYNNEI. This CDR3 reads CASSADNYGYTF. The CDR3, as DNA: TGTGCCAGCAGTGCGGATAACTATGGCTACACCTTC.

The table lists this clonotype with a few counts. The chain combines TRBV7-9 with TRBJ2-6; unclear D gene. Deletions cut 0 bases from V and 1 base from J, with 16 bases between. Per germline, CDR1 SEHNR and CDR2 FQNEAQ (reference sequence). This CDR3 has 19 amino acids. CDR3 in DNA: TGTGCCAGCAGCTTAGCGCTAAGCCAAACCACATCTGGGGCCAACGTCCTGACTTTC. It translates to CASSLALSQTTSGANVLTF.

This clonotype was picked up many times. The chain carries TRBV6-5 and TRBJ1-6; 9 positions agree with TRBD1. The length of the CDR3 is 14 residues. Germline-derived CDR1 and CDR2 are MNHEY and SVGAGI. J gave up 3 bases and V 6 bases, and 0 bases lay outside the gene matches. In DNA, the CDR3 is TGTGCCAGCAGGACAGGGGGCTATAATTCACCCCTCCACTTT. It specifies CASRTGGYNSPLHF.

The genes are TRBV4-1 and TRBJ1-5; D not certain. Germline V gives CDR1 MGHRA, CDR2 YSYEKL. The CDR3 contains 15 residues. The V gene lost 1 base and the J gene lost 6 bases, with 13 bases spanning the gap. This chain's CDR3 is CASSQVMALGQPQHF. CDR3 nucleotide sequence: TGCGCCAGCAGCCAAGTCATGGCCCTTGGTCAGCCCCAGCATTTT.

The sample holds many counts of this clonotype. The gene calls are TRBV29-1 and TRBJ2-7, with TRBD2 matching over 10 bases. The CDR3 length is 15 residues. J gave up 2 bases and V 1 base, and 5 bases lay outside the gene matches. Germline V gene lookup returns CDR1 SQVTM and CDR2 ANQGSEA. CDR3 protein: CSVEGLAGYTYEQYF. CDR3 bases: TGCAGCGTTGAAGGACTAGCGGGTTATACCTACGAGCAGTACTTC.

Details on this clonotype: A read error may explain this, as a much larger clone is one base away. V gene TRBV3-1 combines with J gene TRBJ2-3; D is possibly TRBD2 (7 bases). The V gene's germline CDR1 is LGHDT and CDR2 YNNKEL (reference sequence). This CDR3 spans 11 amino acids. The CDR3 region has the DNA TGTGCCAGCGGGGGGGCAAGTACGCGGTATTTT. Protein sequence: CASGGASTRYF.

Many counts were recorded for this clonotype. The chain employs TRBV6-1 and TRBJ1-2; 9 bases align to TRBD1. Germline CDR1 and CDR2: MNHNS and SASEGT. The CDR3 is made up of 13 amino acids. V was clipped by 11 bases and J by 7 bases; unmatched bases: 11. The CDR3, as DNA: TGTGCCCTCAACTCGGGACAGGGATTTGGCTACACCTTC. It specifies CALNSGQGFGYTF.

This clonotype was seen repeatedly, ten times or more. This chain joins TRBV20-1 and TRBJ1-1; D is undetermined. V was trimmed by 6 bases and J by 0 bases, leaving 11 bases between them. The CDR3 is made up of 13 amino acids. Germline values: CDR1 DFQATT, CDR2 SNEGSKA (reference sequence). CDR3 residues: CSAKSTVNTEAFF. In DNA form, the CDR3 reads TGCAGTGCCAAATCGACCGTGAACACTGAAGCTTTCTTT.

This clonotype was recorded a few times. This chain links TRBV18 with TRBJ2-2; D possibly corresponds to TRBD2 (5 bases). The CDR3 covers 14 residues. Deletions cut 0 bases from V and 6 bases from J, with 8 bases between. Per germline, CDR1 KGHSH and CDR2 LQKENI. CDR3 amino acids: CASSPPYGAGELFF. CDR3 sequence (DNA): TGTGCCAGCTCACCACCGTACGGGGCCGGGGAGCTGTTTTTT.

This clonotype has a handful of counts. The chain uses TRBV19 and TRBJ2-7; D tentatively reads TRBD1 or TRBD2 (5 bases each). The germline V gene has CDR1 LNHDA and CDR2 SQIVND (reference sequence). Trimming removed 2 bases at V and 0 bases at J, with 8 bases between. The CDR3 spans 14 residues. CDR3 DNA sequence: TGTGCCAGTAGTATAACGGGGCCCTCCTACGAGCAGTACTTC. This encodes CASSITGPSYEQYF. The entire variable domain, with the rest obtained from reference TRBV19 and TRBJ2-7, is as follows: DGGITQSPKYLFRKEGQNVTLSCEQNLNHDAMYWYRQDPGQGLRLIYYSQIVNDFQKGDIAEGYSVSREKKESFPLTVTSAQKNPTAFYLCASSITGPSYEQYFGPGTRLTVT.

This CDR3 is CATHGPAGNTIYF. The CDR3 nucleotides are TGTGCCACCCACGGGCCAGCTGGAAACACCATATATTTT. The chain employs TRBV10-3 and TRBJ1-3, with D hard to call. Germline V gene sequence: CDR1 ENHRY, CDR2 SYGVKD. Trimming stripped 10 bases from V and 2 bases from J, with 12 bases between. This CDR3 is built from 13 residues.